These 16 T cell receptor beta chains originate from one sample sequenced in a study of blood T cell repertoires in COVID-19. Measured with immunoSEQ multiplex PCR; TCRdb has only the in-frame clones, and not every one. The repertoire has about 90,000 clones, around four fifths of them found once; the top ten carry 12%. The sequenced sample was peripheral blood. Every receptor here comes from a woman between 65 and 79 years old with active or convalescent COVID-19.

The chain employs TRBV15 and TRBJ2-1, with D possibly TRBD2 on 6 matching bases. Trimming removed 6 bases at V and 7 bases at J, with 13 bases between. CDR1 is LNHNV, CDR2 YYDKDF, per germline (reference sequence). This CDR3 contains 13 residues. The CDR3 sequence: CATRGGLLNEQFF. The CDR3, as DNA: TGTGCCACCAGGGGGGGATTGCTTAATGAGCAGTTCTTC.

The V call is TRBV18, the J call TRBJ2-1; 7 bases agree with TRBD1. V dropped 4 bases and J dropped 5; count of bases not matched to a gene: 5. The CDR3 spans 14 residues. The germline V gene encodes CDR1 KGHSH and CDR2 LQKENI. The CDR3 here is CASSQYGTDNEQFF. CDR3 nucleotide sequence: TGTGCCAGCTCACAGTATGGGACAGACAATGAGCAGTTCTTC.

This clone was detected only a few times. The chain recombines TRBV29-1 with TRBJ1-4; 8 bases are a match to TRBD1. The CDR3 consists of 14 residues. With V trimmed by 6 bases and J by 8 bases, 11 bases remained unmatched. Germline V gives CDR1 SQVTM, CDR2 ANQGSEA. This chain's CDR3 is CSVGQGGGEEKLFF. CDR3 DNA: TGCAGCGTAGGACAGGGCGGGGGTGAGGAAAAACTGTTTTTT.

The chain is built from TRBV10-3 and TRBJ2-6, with D possibly matching TRBD1 (5 bases). The CDR3 consists of 16 residues. Looked up from germline, CDR1 is ENHRY and CDR2 is SYGVKD. Trimming stripped 8 bases from V and 0 bases from J, with 14 bases between. The CDR3 coding sequence is TGTGCCATCGCTAGGGGCAGGGACTCTGGGGCCAACGTCCTGACTTTC. Amino acids: CAIARGRDSGANVLTF.

V is TRBV28 and J is TRBJ1-1; D uncertain. There are 12 residues in the CDR3. V gave up 5 bases and J gave up 5 bases, with 9 bases separating them. The germline CDR1 and CDR2 sequences are MDHEN and SYDVKM. Here the CDR3 DNA reads TGTGCCAGCAGTCCGGCCAGGACTGAAGCTTTCTTT. It codes for CASSPARTEAFF.

The genes are TRBV28 and TRBJ1-2; D unresolved. The V end lost 2 bases, the J end lost 2 bases, and 12 bases lay between the germline ends. From germline, CDR1 is MDHEN and CDR2 SYDVKM. This CDR3 is 15 amino acids long. The CDR3 region has the DNA TGTGCCAGCAGTTTACCCCCCCCAGGAAACTATGGCTACACCTTC. It encodes CASSLPPPGNYGYTF.

The rearrangement links TRBV6-1 to TRBJ1-5; the match to TRBD1 covers 9 bases. This CDR3 is built from 15 residues. Germline V gene lookup returns CDR1 MNHNS and CDR2 SASEGT. V was pared by 1 base and J by 6 bases, with 4 bases of the junction left unmatched. CDR3 protein: CASSEGGQGFQPQHF. In DNA form, the CDR3 reads TGTGCCAGCAGTGAAGGGGGACAGGGCTTTCAGCCCCAGCATTTT.

The chain carries TRBV3-1 (or the pseudogene TRBV3-2) and TRBJ1-4; D is unclear. The CDR3 has 15 amino acids. Germline V CDR1 and CDR2: LGHDT, YNNKEL (reference sequence). V dropped 4 bases and J dropped 4 bases, with 13 bases sitting between them. CDR3 sequence reads: CASSLRGGGNEKLFF. The CDR3 DNA follows: TGTGCCAGCAGCCTGCGAGGCGGCGGTAATGAAAAACTGTTTTTT.

The chain uses TRBV6-6 and TRBJ1-1; D might be TRBD1 (5 bases). Germline V gene lookup returns CDR1 MNHNY and CDR2 SVGAGI (reference sequence). This CDR3 has 14 residues. The V end lost 6 bases, the J end lost 4 bases, and 15 bases lay between the germline ends. In nucleotides, the CDR3 is TGTGCCAGCAGCCCAGCCGGGGGGGGCACTGAAGCTTTCTTT. It yields the protein CASSPAGGGTEAFF.

This chain links TRBV4-1 with TRBJ1-5; D is perhaps TRBD1 (6 bases). Germline CDR1 MGHRA, CDR2 YSYEKL. The CDR3 is made up of 18 amino acids. Trimming left V 0 bases short and J 3 bases short, with 18 bases between. The CDR3 region has the DNA TGCGCCAGCAGCCAAGATGTTGGGCAGTGGGGGCCCAATCAGCCCCAGCATTTT. This encodes CASSQDVGQWGPNQPQHF.

This clone was recorded once. V and J are TRBV5-4 and TRBJ2-1; 12 bases map to TRBD1. Trimming removed 4 bases from V and 1 base from J; junction bases left unmatched: 3. Per the germline V gene, CDR1 is SGHNT and CDR2 is YYREEE (reference sequence). This CDR3 comprises 16 residues. This CDR3 reads CASSGGQGASYNEQFF. In DNA, the CDR3 is TGTGCCAGCAGCGGGGGACAGGGGGCGTCCTACAATGAGCAGTTCTTC. The entire variable domain, with the rest obtained from reference TRBV5-4 and TRBJ2-1, is as follows: ETGVTQSPTHLIKTRGQQVTLRCSSQSGHNTVSWYQQALGQGPQFIFQYYREEENGRGNFPPRFSGLQFPNYSSELNVNALELDDSALYLCASSGGQGASYNEQFFGPGTRLTVL.

V and J are TRBV5-1 and TRBJ2-3, with 9 bases identical to TRBD2. The CDR3 has 15 residues. V lost 5 bases and J lost 1; bases outside the gene matches: 5. CDR1 and CDR2 from the germline V gene are SGHRS and YFSETQ. Here the CDR3 DNA reads TGCGCCAGCAGACTCTCTAGCGGGGGCACAGATACGCAGTATTTT. Protein product: CASRLSSGGTDTQYF. Drawing the rest from reference TRBV5-1 and TRBJ2-3, the complete variable domain is KAGVTQTPRYLIKTRGQQVTLSCSPISGHRSVSWYQQTPGQGLQFLFEYFSETQRNKGNFPGRFSGRQFSNSRSEMNVSTLELGDSALYLCASRLSSGGTDTQYFGPGTRLTVL.

The chain carries TRBV4-2 and TRBJ2-3; TRBD1 matches at 11 bases. Losses at the gene ends were 5 bases for V and 8 bases for J; bases not matched to a gene: 9. Germline-derived CDR1 and CDR2 are LGHNA and YNFKEQ. The CDR3 is 15 amino acids. CDR3 in DNA: TGTGCCAGCAGCGTACCGGGACAGGGGGGTGGTACGCAGTATTTT. It specifies CASSVPGQGGGTQYF.

The chain combines TRBV3-1 (or the pseudogene TRBV3-2) with TRBJ1-2; 10 bases align to TRBD1. This CDR3 contains 15 residues. The V and J ends lost 4 bases and 6 bases, in that order; junction bases with no gene match: 8. Germline V gene lookup returns CDR1 LGHDT and CDR2 YNNKEL (reference sequence). CDR3 amino acids: CASSPGQGIGDGYTF. CDR3 sequence (DNA): TGTGCCAGCAGCCCGGGACAGGGGATTGGTGATGGCTACACCTTC.

The chain combines TRBV29-1 with TRBJ1-1; maybe TRBD1 (6 bases). The CDR3 has 13 residues. Germline V gene sequence: CDR1 SQVTM, CDR2 ANQGSEA. Deletions cut 6 bases from V and 2 bases from J, with 13 bases between. The CDR3 nucleotides are TGCAGCGTCCAACAGGGCGGCAACACTGAAGCTTTCTTT. Translating gives CSVQQGGNTEAFF.

The chain employs TRBV6-5 and TRBJ2-3; D not resolved. There are 13 residues in the CDR3. Germline V gives CDR1 MNHEY, CDR2 SVGAGI. V was cut by 1 base and J by 2 bases, with 4 bases left in between. CDR3 coding DNA: TGTGCCAGCAGTTACTTTCTCACAGATACGCAGTATTTT. Its translation: CASSYFLTDTQYF.